This record concerns one T cell receptor (beta chain) sequence. There are 13 residues in the CDR3. From germline, CDR1 is MNHNY and CDR2 SVGAGI (reference sequence). The germline V and J ends were trimmed by 2 bases and 6 bases, with 8 bases remaining between them. The data belong to a study of blood T cell repertoires in COVID-19. Looking at the study overall: Sources were T cells, B-cell-depleted T cells, or PBMCs; the material itself was cDNA or gDNA.

In the source study's methods: Counts of nucleated cells, estimated from reference gene primer amplification, were obtained. The repertoire was sequenced with immunoSEQ multiplex PCR; TCRdb's copy has only in-frame clones and lacks some. V, J and clone size derive from that table, while D and trimming were established from the DNA sequence. The sample holds some 170,000 clones, roughly 87% seen once. The sequenced material came from peripheral blood. The sequence was obtained from a woman aged 60-70 years who had recovered from COVID-19. This sequence joins TRBV6-6 and TRBJ1-5; D remains ambiguous. CDR3 nucleotide sequence: TGTGCCAGCAGTTACGAGGGAGCTCAGCCCCAGCATTTT. It is translated as CASSYEGAQPQHF.